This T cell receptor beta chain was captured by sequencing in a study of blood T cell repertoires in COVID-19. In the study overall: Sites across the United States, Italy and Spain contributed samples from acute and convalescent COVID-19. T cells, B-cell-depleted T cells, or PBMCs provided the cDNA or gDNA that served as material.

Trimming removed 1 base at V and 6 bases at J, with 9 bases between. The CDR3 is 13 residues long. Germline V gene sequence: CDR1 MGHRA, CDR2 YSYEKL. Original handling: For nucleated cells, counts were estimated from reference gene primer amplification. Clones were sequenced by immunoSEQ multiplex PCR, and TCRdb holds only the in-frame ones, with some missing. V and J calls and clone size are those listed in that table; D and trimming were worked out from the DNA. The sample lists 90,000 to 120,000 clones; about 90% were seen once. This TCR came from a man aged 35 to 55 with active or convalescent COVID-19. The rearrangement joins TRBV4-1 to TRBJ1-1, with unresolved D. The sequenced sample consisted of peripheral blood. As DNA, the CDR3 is TGCGCCAGCAGCCAAGTTGTCGAGGCTGAAGCTTTCTTT. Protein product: CASSQVVEAEAFF.